The 28 T cell receptor beta chains in this list originate from one sample, sequenced in a study of blood T cells in healthy people across ages. For the second PCR, which ran for 7 to 11 cycles, a sample-barcoded 5' primer and a J-beta primer mix were used. TCRdb reanalysed the 5' RACE reads using MiXCR and keeps one entry per CDR3 protein. Altogether about 1.1 million distinct CDR3 sequences are present, 30% to 40% being singletons, with the ten largest covering under 15%. The sequenced material came from blood. The receptors were sampled from a man between 18 and 29 years old in good health.

CDR3 DNA: TGTGCCAGCAGGAACACTCATTACTTTTACGAGCAGTACTTC. Its translation is CASRNTHYFYEQYF. The V call is TRBV6-1, the J call TRBJ2-7; no clear D gene. V was clipped by 6 bases and J by 4 bases, with 16 bases between them. The CDR3 totals 14 residues. Germline CDR1 MNHNS, CDR2 SASEGT.

This clonotype showed up just a few times. The DNA of the CDR3 is TGTGCCAGCAGCTTGGAACTGCATGACACCGGGGAGCTGTTTTTT. Protein: CASSLELHDTGELFF. This chain links TRBV7-9 with TRBJ2-2, with D hard to call. Per the germline V gene, CDR1 is SEHNR and CDR2 is FQNEAQ (reference sequence). This CDR3 contains 15 residues. Trimming shortened V by 3 bases and J by 3 bases, and 11 bases separated the two germline ends.

This chain connects TRBV2 to TRBJ1-1, with 11 bases aligning to TRBD1. Germline assignment: CDR1 SNHLY and CDR2 FYNNEI. CDR3 length: 13 amino acids. With 5 bases clipped from V and 6 bases from J, the junction kept 2 bases outside the gene matches. The CDR3 DNA reads TGTGCCAGCAGTCGGGACAGGGGGTCTGAAGCTTTCTTT. It is translated as CASSRDRGSEAFF.

This rearrangement joins TRBV12-3 or TRBV12-4 to TRBJ1-2, with D perhaps matching TRBD1 (5 bases). V gave up 6 bases and J gave up 6 bases, with 17 bases separating them. This CDR3 has 14 amino acids. CDR3 bases: TGTGCCAGCAGCCCCCGGAGGGACGTACATGGCTACACCTTC. Its translation: CASSPRRDVHGYTF.

This clonotype has only a few counts. V usage is TRBV7-6 and J usage is TRBJ1-5, with D hard to call. The V gene lost 1 base and the J gene lost 7 bases, with 14 bases spanning the gap. The germline CDR1 and CDR2 sequences are SGHVS and FNYEAQ. The CDR3 sequence is 15 residues long. CDR3 sequence: CASSLDLAPLQPQHF. The CDR3, as DNA: TGTGCCAGCAGCTTAGACCTGGCCCCCCTACAGCCCCAGCATTTT.

This clonotype occurred a few times. V gene TRBV3-1 combines with J gene TRBJ2-1; possible D gene TRBD2, 5 bases. Per the germline V gene, CDR1 is LGHDT and CDR2 is YNNKEL (reference sequence). The CDR3 extends over 17 amino acids. Trimming took off 1 base at V and 0 bases at J, with 13 bases between the two ends. CDR3 sequence: CASSQASTGSSYNEQFF. As DNA, the CDR3 is TGTGCCAGCAGCCAAGCTTCCACGGGAAGCTCCTACAATGAGCAGTTCTTC.

The chain links TRBV6-5 to TRBJ1-2; D gene ambiguous. The CDR3 has 13 amino acids. Trimming took off 2 bases at V and 1 base at J, with 5 bases between the two ends. From germline, CDR1 is MNHEY and CDR2 SVGAGI. CDR3 region: CASSYVRNYGYTF. DNA for the CDR3: TGTGCCAGCAGTTACGTCCGTAACTATGGCTACACCTTC.

The J gene is TRBJ2-1, the V gene TRBV20-1, with 10 bases lining up with TRBD2. The DNA matches TRBJ2-7 better at its end, which makes the J call doubtful. Looked up from germline, CDR1 is DFQATT and CDR2 is SNEGSKA (reference sequence). The CDR3 is 13 residues long. DNA for the CDR3: TGCAGTGCTCAACTAGCGGGGTACAATGAGCAGTACTTC. It yields the protein CSAQLAGYNEQYF.

The chain is built from TRBV14 and TRBJ2-5; D possibly corresponds to TRBD2 (6 bases). The J call may be faulty, since TRBJ2-7 better matches the DNA end. This CDR3 is built from 13 residues. Per the germline V gene, CDR1 is SGHDN and CDR2 is FVKESK. In DNA form, the CDR3 reads TGTGCCAGCAGCACCTCCAGGAGGGTCGAGCAGTACTTC. Amino acid sequence: CASSTSRRVEQYF.

The rearrangement links TRBV4-1 to TRBJ2-3; 14 bases match TRBD2. The V gene's germline CDR1 is MGHRA and CDR2 YSYEKL. The length of the CDR3 is 18 residues. Unmatched junction bases numbered 5, after V lost 3 bases and J lost 0 bases. The CDR3 bases are TGCGCCAGCAGCCAGAGGACTAGCGGGGGGTCTAGCACAGATACGCAGTATTTT. This sequence encodes CASSQRTSGGSSTDTQYF.

This clonotype was seen only a few times. The chain has TRBV18 and TRBJ2-7; D is possibly TRBD1 or TRBD2 (6 bases each). Trimming shortened V by 0 bases and J by 0 bases, and 21 bases separated the two germline ends. The germline CDR1 and CDR2 sequences are KGHSH and LQKENI. The CDR3 loop spans 19 amino acids. CDR3 in DNA: TGTGCCAGCTCACCACCCCGGGGGAAGGGGGGACGATTCTCCTACGAGCAGTACTTC. Its translation is CASSPPRGKGGRFSYEQYF. The full variable domain, with the rest looked up from reference TRBV18 and TRBJ2-7, is NAGVMQNPRHLVRRRGQEARLRCSPMKGHSHVYWYRQLPEEGLKFMVYLQKENIIDESGMPKERFSAEFPKEGPSILRIQQVVRGDSAAYFCASSPPRGKGGRFSYEQYFGPGTRLTVT.

The chain recombines TRBV4-3 with TRBJ1-3; 10 bases match TRBD1. Germline CDR1 and CDR2: LGHNA and YSLEER. With 5 bases clipped from V and 0 bases from J, the junction kept 4 bases outside the gene matches. The CDR3 spans 16 residues. CDR3 bases: TGCGCCAGCAGCTCCCGGACAGGGGGCTCTGGAAACACCATATATTTT. Protein sequence: CASSSRTGGSGNTIYF.

In the case of this clonotype: One junction end disagrees with the germline gene, perhaps due to a read error. The chain employs TRBV6-2 or TRBV6-3 and TRBJ1-2; 8 bases are a match to TRBD1. The CDR3 extends over 15 amino acids. Germline V gene lookup returns CDR1 MNHEY and CDR2 SVGEGT. CDR3: CPSSEDGQGYYGYTF. As DNA, the CDR3 is TGTCCCAGCAGTGAGGACGGACAGGGTTACTATGGCTACACCTTC.

This clonotype has just one count. This chain links TRBV7-9 with TRBJ1-2; the D is unclear. The CDR3 has 10 residues. The ends were cut back, 3 bases at V and 14 bases at J, with 10 bases in the middle. The germline V gene encodes CDR1 SEHNR and CDR2 FQNEAQ (reference sequence). The DNA for the CDR3 is TGTGCCAGCAGCTTGGATGCGTGGACCTTC. Translated: CASSLDAWTF.

This chain joins TRBV6-5 and TRBJ2-1; perhaps TRBD1 as D (6 bases). Deletions cut 3 bases from V and 4 bases from J, with 16 bases between. The CDR3 is made up of 16 amino acids. Germline V CDR1 and CDR2: MNHEY, SVGAGI. CDR3 amino acids: CASSYTWGRRYNEQFF. In nucleotides, the CDR3 is TGTGCCAGCAGTTATACCTGGGGGCGGCGGTACAATGAGCAGTTCTTC.

This clonotype was counted only a few times. The chain couples TRBV4-1 to TRBJ2-3; D gene unclear. V was shortened by 2 bases and J by 0 bases, with 9 bases between the two germline ends. CDR1 and CDR2 (germline): MGHRA, YSYEKL. This CDR3 has 15 amino acids. The CDR3 protein is CASSQLILSTDTQYF. Written as DNA, the CDR3 is TGCGCCAGCAGCCAATTGATCCTTAGCACAGATACGCAGTATTTT.

The genes are TRBV9 and TRBJ2-1; D could derive from TRBD1 or TRBD2 (5 bases each). Germline V gene data show CDR1 as SGDLS and CDR2 as YYNGEE. The CDR3 covers 14 residues. Trimming shortened V by 1 base and J by 6 bases, and 11 bases separated the two germline ends. The CDR3 here is CASSVSPGLNEQFF. DNA of the CDR3: TGTGCCAGCAGCGTATCACCGGGGCTCAATGAGCAGTTCTTC.

This clonotype has ten or more counts. This CDR3 is CASSLDLSGVTDTQYF. The DNA for the CDR3 is TGCGCCAGCAGCTTGGACCTTAGCGGAGTCACAGATACGCAGTATTTT. This chain links TRBV5-1 with TRBJ2-3; a possible D gene is TRBD2 (6 bases). V gave up 0 bases and J gave up 2 bases, with 13 bases separating them. The CDR3 loop spans 16 amino acids. From germline, CDR1 is SGHRS and CDR2 YFSETQ.

This clonotype has a handful of counts. V gene TRBV24-1 combines with J gene TRBJ1-2; 10 nucleotides agree with TRBD1. Germline values: CDR1 KGHDR, CDR2 SFDVKD. The V gene end was trimmed by 5 bases and the J gene end by 0 bases; junction bases not matched to a gene: 11. The CDR3 loop spans 18 amino acids. The CDR3: CATSGGTGASSANYGYTF. CDR3 DNA sequence: TGTGCCACCAGTGGTGGGACAGGGGCATCGTCAGCTAACTATGGCTACACCTTC.

The V and J genes are TRBV20-1 and TRBJ1-5; D gene ambiguous. Germline lookup yields CDR1 DFQATT and CDR2 SNEGSKA (reference sequence). The CDR3 contains 14 residues. V lost 6 bases, J lost 4 bases, and 16 bases lay in between. The CDR3 DNA reads as TGCAGTGCCTCCCGCGGGGAGATTAATCAGCCCCAGCATTTT. It is translated as CSASRGEINQPQHF.

V gene TRBV6-5 combines with J gene TRBJ1-1; tentative D call: TRBD1 (5 bases). The CDR3 runs to 13 residues. V lost 9 bases, J lost 3 bases, and 14 bases lay in between. From germline, CDR1 is MNHEY and CDR2 SVGAGI. The chain's CDR3 is CASIEGTDTEAFF. CDR3 bases: TGTGCCAGTATAGAGGGGACGGACACTGAAGCTTTCTTT.

This clonotype was detected a few times. The gene calls are TRBV7-6 and TRBJ2-1, with 7 bases that match TRBD2. CDR3 length: 16 residues. The junction had 8 bases not matched to a gene; V was cut back by 5 bases and J by 1 base. Germline CDR1 reads SGHVS; CDR2 reads FNYEAQ. The CDR3 coding sequence is TGTGCCAGCAGCGATCTAGCGGAACTTTCCTACAATGAGCAGTTCTTC. Its translation is CASSDLAELSYNEQFF.

This clonotype was observed a handful of times. The chain has TRBV3-1 and TRBJ1-1; TRBD1 might be the D (6 bases). This CDR3 comprises 12 residues. The germline V gene has CDR1 LGHDT and CDR2 YNNKEL (reference sequence). V lost 0 bases and J lost 11, with 10 bases in between. CDR3 sequence: CASSQDHRDAFF. The CDR3 DNA follows: TGTGCCAGCAGCCAAGACCACAGGGACGCTTTCTTT. Using reference TRBV3-1 and TRBJ1-1 for the parts outside the CDR3, the full variable domain is DTAVSQTPKYLVTQMGNDKSIKCEQNLGHDTMYWYKQDSKKFLKIMFSYNNKELIINETVPNRFSPKSPDKAHLNLHINSLELGDSAVYFCASSQDHRDAFFGQGTRLTVV.

This clonotype was recorded a few times. The chain recombines TRBV29-1 with TRBJ1-4; possible D gene TRBD1, 5 bases. The CDR3 is 15 amino acids. The germline V gene encodes CDR1 SQVTM and CDR2 ANQGSEA. The V gene lost 4 bases and the J gene lost 0 bases, with 12 bases spanning the gap. For the CDR3, the DNA is TGCAGCGTTGCAGGGACGGCCGCAACTAATGAAAAACTGTTTTTT. It specifies CSVAGTAATNEKLFF.

The chain links TRBV25-1 to TRBJ1-2; the D gene is possibly TRBD1 (5 bases). Trimming stripped 2 bases from V and 5 bases from J, with 12 bases between. This CDR3 comprises 14 residues. Germline assignment: CDR1 MGHDK and CDR2 SYGVNS. This CDR3 reads CASSERAGTYGYTF. Here the CDR3 DNA reads TGTGCCAGCAGTGAACGGGCCGGGACTTATGGCTACACCTTC.

This sequence joins TRBV7-2 and TRBJ2-4; TRBD2 might be the D (5 bases). Per the germline V gene, CDR1 is SGHTA and CDR2 is FQGNSA. V was pared by 5 bases and J by 7 bases, with 18 bases between. The CDR3 is 15 residues long. The CDR3 DNA follows: TGTGCCAGCAGCCCCCACGGACTGCTTCCGAACATTCAGTACTTC. Translating it yields CASSPHGLLPNIQYF.

This chain connects TRBV7-2 to TRBJ2-3, with 8 bases lining up with TRBD2. CDR1 is SGHTA and CDR2 is FQGNSA in the germline V gene. With V trimmed by 5 bases and J by 1 base, 5 bases remained unmatched. The CDR3 loop spans 15 amino acids. CDR3 protein: CASSELAARTDTQYF. As DNA, the CDR3 is TGTGCCAGCAGCGAACTAGCGGCCCGCACAGATACGCAGTATTTT. Variable domain in full (rest from reference TRBV7-2 and TRBJ2-3): GAGVSQSPSNKVTEKGKDVELRCDPISGHTALYWYRQSLGQGLEFLIYFQGNSAPDKSGLPSDRFSAERTGGSVSTLTIQRTQQEDSAVYLCASSELAARTDTQYFGPGTRLTVL.

The chain combines TRBV4-1 with TRBJ1-2; 7 nucleotides match TRBD1. This CDR3 has 16 amino acids. Germline CDR1 is MGHRA and CDR2 is YSYEKL. Trimming removed 4 bases from V and 4 bases from J; junction bases left unmatched: 12. The CDR3 here is CASSPAGQESLYGYTF. DNA of the CDR3: TGCGCCAGCAGCCCCGCCGGACAGGAATCCCTCTATGGCTACACCTTC.